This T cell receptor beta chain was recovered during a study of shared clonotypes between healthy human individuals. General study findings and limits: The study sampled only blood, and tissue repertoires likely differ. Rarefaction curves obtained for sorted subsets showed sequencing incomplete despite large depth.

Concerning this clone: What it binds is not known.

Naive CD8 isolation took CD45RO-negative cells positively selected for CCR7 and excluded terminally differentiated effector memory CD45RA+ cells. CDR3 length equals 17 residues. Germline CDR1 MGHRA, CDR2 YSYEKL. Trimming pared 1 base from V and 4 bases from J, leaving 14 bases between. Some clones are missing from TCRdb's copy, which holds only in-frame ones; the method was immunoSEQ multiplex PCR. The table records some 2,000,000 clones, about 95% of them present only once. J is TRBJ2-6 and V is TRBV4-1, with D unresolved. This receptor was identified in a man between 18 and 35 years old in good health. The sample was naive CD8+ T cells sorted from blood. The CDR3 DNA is TGCGCCAGCAGCCAAGTATCCGTGACGAGGGGGGCCAACGTCCTGACTTTC. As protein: CASSQVSVTRGANVLTF.